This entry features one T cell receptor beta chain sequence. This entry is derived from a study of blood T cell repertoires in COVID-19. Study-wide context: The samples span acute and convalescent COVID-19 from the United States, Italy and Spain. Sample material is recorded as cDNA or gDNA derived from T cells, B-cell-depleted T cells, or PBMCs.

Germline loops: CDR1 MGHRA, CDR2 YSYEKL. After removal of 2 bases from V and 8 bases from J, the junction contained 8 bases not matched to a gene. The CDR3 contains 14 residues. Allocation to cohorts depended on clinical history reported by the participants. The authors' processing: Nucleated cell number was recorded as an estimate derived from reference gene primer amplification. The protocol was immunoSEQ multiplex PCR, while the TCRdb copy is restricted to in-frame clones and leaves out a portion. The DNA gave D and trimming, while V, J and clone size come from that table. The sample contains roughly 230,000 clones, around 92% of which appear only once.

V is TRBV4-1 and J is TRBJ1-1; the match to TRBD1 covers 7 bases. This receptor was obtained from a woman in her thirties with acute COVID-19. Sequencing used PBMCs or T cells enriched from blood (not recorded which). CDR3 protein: CASSQPDRRAEAFF. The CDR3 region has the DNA TGCGCCAGCAGCCAACCGGACAGGCGGGCCGAAGCTTTCTTT.